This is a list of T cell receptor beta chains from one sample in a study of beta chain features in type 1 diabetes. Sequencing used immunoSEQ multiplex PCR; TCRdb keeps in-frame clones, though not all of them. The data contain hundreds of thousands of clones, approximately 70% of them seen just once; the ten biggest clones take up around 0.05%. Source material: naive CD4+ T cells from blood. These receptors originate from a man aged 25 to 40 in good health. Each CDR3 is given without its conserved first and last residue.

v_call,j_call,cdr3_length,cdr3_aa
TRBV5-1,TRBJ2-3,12,ASSLGDSTDTQY
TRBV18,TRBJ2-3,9,ASRQGDTQY
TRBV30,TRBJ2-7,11,ASAPGERYEQY
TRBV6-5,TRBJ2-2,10,ATSRGTGELF
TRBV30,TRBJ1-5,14,AWSVRFDRGGQPQH
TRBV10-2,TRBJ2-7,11,ASSDGAIYEQY
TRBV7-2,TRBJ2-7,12,ASSLGSGGYEQY
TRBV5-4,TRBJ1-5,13,ASSGTSLGNQPQH
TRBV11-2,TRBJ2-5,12,ASSSTGIRETQY
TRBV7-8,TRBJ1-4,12,ASSLFQGGEKLF
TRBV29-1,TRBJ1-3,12,SVDRHLSGNTIY
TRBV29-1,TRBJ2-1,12,SGGTSGIKGEQF
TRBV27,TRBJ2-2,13,VEAQGASRTGELF
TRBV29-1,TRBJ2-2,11,SAETSLHGELF
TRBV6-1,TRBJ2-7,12,ASPKGISAAEQY
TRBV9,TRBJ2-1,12,ASSPRDRRGEQF
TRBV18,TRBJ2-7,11,ASSPGQVYEQY
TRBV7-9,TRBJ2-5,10,ASSLAGGTQY
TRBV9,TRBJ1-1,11,ASSVASGTEAF
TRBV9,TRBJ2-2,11,ASSAGGTGELF
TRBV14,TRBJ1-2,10,ASSQDNYGYT
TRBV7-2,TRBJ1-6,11,ASSLLGLGPLH
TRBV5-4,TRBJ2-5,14,ASSLATRASGETQY
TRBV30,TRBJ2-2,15,AWSIGGSSWDTGELF
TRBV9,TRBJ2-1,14,ASSRRLAGGQSEQF
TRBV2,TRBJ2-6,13,ASRKTTAGANVLT
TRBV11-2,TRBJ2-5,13,ASSTGQGSLETQY